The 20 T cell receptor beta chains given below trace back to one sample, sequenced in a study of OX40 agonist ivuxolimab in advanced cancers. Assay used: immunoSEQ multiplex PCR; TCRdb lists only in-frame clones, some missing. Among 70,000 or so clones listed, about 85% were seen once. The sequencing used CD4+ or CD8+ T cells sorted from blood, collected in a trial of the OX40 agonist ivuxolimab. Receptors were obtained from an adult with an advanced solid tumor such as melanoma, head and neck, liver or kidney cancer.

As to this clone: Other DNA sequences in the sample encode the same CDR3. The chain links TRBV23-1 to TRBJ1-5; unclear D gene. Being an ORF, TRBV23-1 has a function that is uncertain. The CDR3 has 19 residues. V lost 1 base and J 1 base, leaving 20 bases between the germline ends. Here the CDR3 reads CASSQFPYKGPASNQPQHF. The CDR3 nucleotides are TGCGCCAGCAGTCAATTCCCTTATAAAGGGCCCGCGAGCAATCAGCCCCAGCATTTT.

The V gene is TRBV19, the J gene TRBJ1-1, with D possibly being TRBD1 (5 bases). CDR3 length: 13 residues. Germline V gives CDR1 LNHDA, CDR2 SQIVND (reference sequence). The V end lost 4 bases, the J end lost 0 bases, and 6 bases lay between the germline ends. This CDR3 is CASSTTVNTEAFF. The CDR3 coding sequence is TGTGCCAGTAGTACGACAGTGAACACTGAAGCTTTCTTT.

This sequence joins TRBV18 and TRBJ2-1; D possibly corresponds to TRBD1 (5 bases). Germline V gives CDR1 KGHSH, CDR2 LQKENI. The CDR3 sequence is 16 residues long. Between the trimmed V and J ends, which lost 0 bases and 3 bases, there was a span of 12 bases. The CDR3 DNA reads TGTGCCAGCTCACCACCGTTCTCAGGGCACTACAATGAGCAGTTCTTC. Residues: CASSPPFSGHYNEQFF. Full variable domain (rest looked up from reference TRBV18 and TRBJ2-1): NAGVMQNPRHLVRRRGQEARLRCSPMKGHSHVYWYRQLPEEGLKFMVYLQKENIIDESGMPKERFSAEFPKEGPSILRIQQVVRGDSAAYFCASSPPFSGHYNEQFFGPGTRLTVL.

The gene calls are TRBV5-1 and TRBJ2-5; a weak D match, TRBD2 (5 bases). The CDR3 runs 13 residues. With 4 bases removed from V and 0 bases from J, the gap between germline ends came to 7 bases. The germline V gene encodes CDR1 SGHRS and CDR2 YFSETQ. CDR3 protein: CASSAGNQETQYF. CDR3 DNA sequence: TGCGCCAGCAGCGCCGGGAACCAAGAGACCCAGTACTTC.

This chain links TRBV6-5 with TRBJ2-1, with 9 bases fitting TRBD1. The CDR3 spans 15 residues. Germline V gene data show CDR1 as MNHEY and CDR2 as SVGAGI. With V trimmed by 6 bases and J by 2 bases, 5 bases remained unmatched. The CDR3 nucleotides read TGTGCCAGCAGACAGACAGGGGGGGCCTACAATGAGCAGTTCTTC. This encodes CASRQTGGAYNEQFF.

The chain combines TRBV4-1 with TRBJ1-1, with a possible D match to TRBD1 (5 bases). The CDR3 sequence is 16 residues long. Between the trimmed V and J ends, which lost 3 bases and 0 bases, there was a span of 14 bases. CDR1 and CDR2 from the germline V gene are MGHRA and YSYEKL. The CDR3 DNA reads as TGCGCCAGCAGCCAGCAACTGGGACTCCTGAACACTGAAGCTTTCTTT. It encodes CASSQQLGLLNTEAFF.

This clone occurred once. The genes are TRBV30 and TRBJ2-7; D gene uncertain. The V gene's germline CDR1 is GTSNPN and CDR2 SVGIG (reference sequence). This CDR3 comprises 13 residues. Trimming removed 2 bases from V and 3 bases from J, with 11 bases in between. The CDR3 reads CAWSKGLSYEQYF. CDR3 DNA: TGTGCCTGGAGTAAAGGGTTGAGCTACGAGCAGTACTTC. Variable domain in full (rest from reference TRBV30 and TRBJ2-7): SQTIHQWPATLVQPVGSPLSLECTVEGTSNPNLYWYRQAAGRGLQLLFYSVGIGQISSEVPQNLSASRPQDRQFILSSKKLLLSDSGFYLCAWSKGLSYEQYFGPGTRLTVT.

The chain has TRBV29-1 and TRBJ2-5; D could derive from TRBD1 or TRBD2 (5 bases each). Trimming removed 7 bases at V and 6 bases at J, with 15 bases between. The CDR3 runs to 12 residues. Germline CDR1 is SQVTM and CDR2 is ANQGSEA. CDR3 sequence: CSARGGMQTQYF. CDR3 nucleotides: TGCAGCGCCCGTGGGGGTATGCAGACCCAGTACTTC.

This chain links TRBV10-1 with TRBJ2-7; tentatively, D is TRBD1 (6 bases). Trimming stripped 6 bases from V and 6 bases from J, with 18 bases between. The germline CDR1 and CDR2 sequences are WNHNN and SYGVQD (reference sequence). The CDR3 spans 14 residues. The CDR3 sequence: CASSSYREIGEQYF. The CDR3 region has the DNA TGCGCCAGCAGCAGCTACAGGGAGATCGGCGAGCAGTACTTC.

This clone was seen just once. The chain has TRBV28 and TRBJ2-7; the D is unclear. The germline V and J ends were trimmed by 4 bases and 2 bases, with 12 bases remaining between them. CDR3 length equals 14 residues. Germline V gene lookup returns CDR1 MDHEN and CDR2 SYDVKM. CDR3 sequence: CASSSPGLAYEQYF. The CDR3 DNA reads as TGTGCCAGCAGTTCCCCCGGGTTGGCCTACGAGCAGTACTTC.

CDR3 residues: CASRQGIGNEKLFF. For the CDR3, the DNA is TGTGCCAGCAGACAGGGGATTGGGAATGAAAAACTGTTTTTT. V is TRBV6-6 and J is TRBJ1-4, with TRBD1 matching 7 bases. Germline V gene data show CDR1 as MNHNY and CDR2 as SVGAGI (reference sequence). The CDR3 is 14 residues long. Trimming took 6 bases from V and 5 from J; bases not matched to a gene: 6.

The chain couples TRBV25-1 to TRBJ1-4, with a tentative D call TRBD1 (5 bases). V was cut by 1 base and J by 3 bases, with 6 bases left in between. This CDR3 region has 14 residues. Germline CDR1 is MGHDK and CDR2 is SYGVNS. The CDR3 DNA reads TGTGCCAGCAGTGAATCCAGGGCTAATGAAAAACTGTTTTTT. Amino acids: CASSESRANEKLFF.

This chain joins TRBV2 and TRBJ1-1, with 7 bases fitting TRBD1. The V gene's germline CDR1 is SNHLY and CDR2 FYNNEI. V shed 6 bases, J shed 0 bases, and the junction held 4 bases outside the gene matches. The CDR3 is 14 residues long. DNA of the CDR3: TGTGCCAGCAGCTCCGGGACAGTGAACACTGAAGCTTTCTTT. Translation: CASSSGTVNTEAFF.

The CDR3 loop reads CASSLAYYEQYF. The CDR3 DNA follows: TGTGCCAGCAGCCTAGCCTACTACGAGCAGTACTTC. The chain links TRBV11-2 to TRBJ2-7; the D gene is possibly TRBD2 (5 bases). CDR3 length: 12 amino acids. In germline, CDR1 is SGHAT, CDR2 FQNNGV. V was cut by 5 bases and J by 3 bases, with 8 bases left in between.

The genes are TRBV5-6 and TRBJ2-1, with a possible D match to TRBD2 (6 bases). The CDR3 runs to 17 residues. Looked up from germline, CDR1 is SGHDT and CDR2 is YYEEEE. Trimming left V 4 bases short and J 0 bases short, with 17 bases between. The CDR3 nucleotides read TGTGCCAGCAGCCCACCGTTTTACGGGAGCTCCTACAATGAGCAGTTCTTC. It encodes CASSPPFYGSSYNEQFF.

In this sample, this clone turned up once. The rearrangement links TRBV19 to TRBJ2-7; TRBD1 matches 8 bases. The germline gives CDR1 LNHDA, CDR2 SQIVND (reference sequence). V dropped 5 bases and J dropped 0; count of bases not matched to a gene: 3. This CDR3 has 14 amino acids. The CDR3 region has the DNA TGTGCCAGTAGTGATACAGGGGGCTCCTACGAGCAGTACTTC. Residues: CASSDTGGSYEQYF.

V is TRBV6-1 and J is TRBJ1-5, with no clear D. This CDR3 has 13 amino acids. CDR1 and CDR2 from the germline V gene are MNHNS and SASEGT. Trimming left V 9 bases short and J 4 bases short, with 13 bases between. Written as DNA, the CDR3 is TGTGCCAGTCTACAGACGACTAATCAGCCCCAGCATTTT. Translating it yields CASLQTTNQPQHF.

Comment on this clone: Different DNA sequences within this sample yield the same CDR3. The CDR3 DNA follows: TGTGCCAGCAGTGACCCTGGGTCCGACTATGGCTACACCTTC. This gives the protein CASSDPGSDYGYTF. V and J are TRBV25-1 and TRBJ1-2; D uncertain. Germline CDR1 and CDR2: MGHDK and SYGVNS. The V end was cut by 3 bases, the J end by 3 bases, with 11 bases between. This CDR3 region has 14 residues.

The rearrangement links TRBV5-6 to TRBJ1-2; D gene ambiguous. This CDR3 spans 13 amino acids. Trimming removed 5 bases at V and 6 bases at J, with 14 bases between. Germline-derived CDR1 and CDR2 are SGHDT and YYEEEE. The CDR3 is CASRTTGGHGYTF. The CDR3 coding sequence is TGTGCCAGCAGGACCACTGGAGGCCATGGCTACACCTTC.

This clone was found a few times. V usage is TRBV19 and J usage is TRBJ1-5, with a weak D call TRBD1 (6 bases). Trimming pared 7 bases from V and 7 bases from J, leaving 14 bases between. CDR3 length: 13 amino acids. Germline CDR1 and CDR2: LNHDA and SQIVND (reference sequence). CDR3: CASTTQGWQPQHF. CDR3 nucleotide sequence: TGTGCCAGTACCACACAGGGTTGGCAGCCCCAGCATTTT.